The 11 T cell receptor beta chains listed next were all sequenced from one sample in a study of CXCR3-negative and CXCR3-positive naive CD8 T cells (dated by TCRdb to between 2018 and 2021). The data were produced on a NextSeq 550. The Human TCR Profiling Kit (MiLaboratory) was used to make UMI-labeled 5' RACE TRB cDNA libraries. TCRdb reprocessed the reads, so every CDR3 protein sequence counts as one entry and DNA is not shown. The table for this sample records about 82,000 distinct CDR3 sequences. The ten largest clones add up to 0.85% to 1.4% of the sample. Input material: naive CXCR3- CD8+ T cells from blood. Sample cell subset or site, as interpreted from the label and publication: CD45RO-CCR7+CD27+CD95- naive CD8+ T cells lacking CXCR3 (TNR3-). All receptors derive from a human donor in good health. Some clones in this sample may be carry-over from other donors' samples.

J is TRBJ2-7 and V is TRBV3-1. The germline V gene encodes CDR1 LGHDT and CDR2 YNNKEL (reference sequence). The CDR3 is 11 amino acids. The CDR3 is CASSQSYEQYF.

V and J are TRBV30 and TRBJ1-1. This CDR3 contains 12 residues. CDR1 GTSNPN and CDR2 SVGIG come from the germline V gene (reference sequence). This CDR3 reads CAWSNMNTEAFF.

The chain is built from TRBV11-2 and TRBJ2-5; the D call of TRBD1 rests on TCRdb alone, since no DNA is present to check it. The CDR3 length is 15 residues. Germline-derived CDR1 and CDR2 are SGHAT and FQNNGV. CDR3 sequence reads: CASSTHRGSAETQYF. The whole variable domain, remainder taken from reference TRBV11-2 and TRBJ2-5, is EAGVAQSPRYKIIEKRQSVAFWCNPISGHATLYWYQQILGQGPKLLIQFQNNGVVDDSQLPKDRFSAERLKGVDSTLKIQPAKLEDSAVYLCASSTHRGSAETQYFGPGTRLLVL.

The V call is TRBV29-1, the J call TRBJ2-1; lacking DNA, the TRBD1 call made by TCRdb goes unchecked. CDR1 is SQVTM and CDR2 is ANQGSEA in the germline V gene. CDR3 length equals 14 residues. The CDR3 protein is CSVDPGFLGNEQFF.

This rearrangement joins TRBV5-1 to TRBJ2-7. The CDR3 extends over 14 amino acids. The germline V gene encodes CDR1 SGHRS and CDR2 YFSETQ. The CDR3 region is CASSLTRRGYEQYF. Supplemented by reference TRBV5-1 and TRBJ2-7, the full variable domain reads KAGVTQTPRYLIKTRGQQVTLSCSPISGHRSVSWYQQTPGQGLQFLFEYFSETQRNKGNFPGRFSGRQFSNSRSEMNVSTLELGDSALYLCASSLTRRGYEQYFGPGTRLTVT.

The rearrangement uses TRBV6-2 or TRBV6-3 and TRBJ1-2; TCRdb lists TRBD1, though no DNA is available to test this call. This CDR3 has 15 amino acids. The V gene's germline CDR1 is MNHEY and CDR2 SVGEGT. This CDR3 is CASRPYMTGSYGYTF.

V gene TRBV20-1 combines with J gene TRBJ1-6; TCRdb selects TRBD1, and the lack of DNA leaves this call unchecked. CDR1 is DFQATT and CDR2 is SNEGSKA in the germline V gene (reference sequence). The CDR3 consists of 13 residues. This CDR3 reads CSASAGEASPLHF.

The V call is TRBV5-1, the J call TRBJ2-3. Per the germline V gene, CDR1 is SGHRS and CDR2 is YFSETQ. CDR3 size: 14 residues. Here the CDR3 reads CASSLVGATDTQYF.

The chain is built from TRBV20-1 and TRBJ2-5; TCRdb's assignment of TRBD1 cannot be checked, as there is no DNA. The germline V gene encodes CDR1 DFQATT and CDR2 SNEGSKA (reference sequence). The CDR3 is 15 residues long. The chain's CDR3 is CSAFKGTGGQETQYF.

The chain has TRBV11-2 and TRBJ1-5; no DNA is available, so the TRBD1 call from TCRdb remains unchecked. Germline loops: CDR1 SGHAT, CDR2 FQNNGV. CDR3 length equals 13 residues. CDR3 residues: CASSQGRIQPQHF.

The chain is built from TRBV12-5 and TRBJ2-1; TCRdb names TRBD2, which stays unverified in the absence of DNA. The CDR3 covers 18 residues. The germline V gene encodes CDR1 LGHNT and CDR2 FRNRAP. This chain's CDR3 is CASGFLVSGRVTYNEQFF.